The sequence of this TCR beta chain was determined in a study of control samples from healthy donors and cancer patients. The protocol was immunoSEQ multiplex PCR, while the TCRdb copy is restricted to in-frame clones and leaves out a portion. The table lists tens of thousands of clones, just over 90% of them singletons. This clone occurred once. Germline V gene lookup returns CDR1 MNHNS and CDR2 SASEGT. Trimming took off 3 bases at V and 0 bases at J, with 9 bases between the two ends. The CDR3 is 15 amino acids. Material: blood. The receptor's source is a woman under 40 in good health. This chain uses TRBV6-1 with TRBJ1-5, with D uncertain. The CDR3 bases are TGTGCCAGCAGTGATGAGACGGTTAGCAATCAGCCCCAGCATTTT. Amino acid sequence: CASSDETVSNQPQHF.